A selection of T cell receptor beta chains follows, all from one sample in a study of OX40 agonist ivuxolimab in advanced cancers. Clones were read by immunoSEQ multiplex PCR, and TCRdb kept only the in-frame ones, dropping some. This sample has fewer than 60,000 clones; over 75% occur once, and the top ten carry over 6.5%. The starting material was CD4+ or CD8+ T cells sorted from blood, obtained in a trial of the OX40 agonist ivuxolimab. These receptors were taken from an adult with an advanced solid tumor such as melanoma, head and neck, liver or kidney cancer. Each CDR3 is given without its conserved first and last residue. Fields, in order: V gene, J gene, CDR3 protein.

TRBV19,TRBJ2-7,ASSSNGPEIVYEQY
TRBV30,TRBJ1-2,AWSEGGPNYGYT
TRBV11-2,NA,ASSLILHEQY
TRBV6-5,TRBJ2-7,ASSYGQGVLQQY
TRBV19,TRBJ2-7,ASSIDWDSTYEQY
TRBV5-6,TRBJ1-1,ASSFGDTEAF
TRBV5-5,TRBJ2-5,ASSPTARAQYQETQY
TRBV7-9,TRBJ1-2,ASSYVVDLANYGYT
TRBV5-4,TRBJ2-3,ASSPGLAGEADTQY
TRBV7-2,TRBJ2-1,ASSLLAGNYNEQF
TRBV18,TRBJ2-3,ASSSGDTQY
TRBV27,TRBJ2-1,ASSPHELYNEQF
TRBV7-9,TRBJ2-5,ASSLGWDGEGETQY
TRBV7-9,TRBJ1-4,ASSPGEGGVFFEKLF
TRBV7-2,TRBJ1-6,ASSSDSNSPLH
TRBV5-4,TRBJ2-1,ASSPGLAASSYNEQF
TRBV5-6,TRBJ1-3,ASSGRSTSGNTIY
TRBV19,TRBJ1-1,ASSNRVGGMNTEAF
TRBV9,TRBJ2-1,ASSVGYDATEQF
TRBV6-1,TRBJ2-5,ASSRDRGQETQY
TRBV15,TRBJ1-5,ATSGNRAPGLKPQH
TRBV7-8,TRBJ1-5,ASSKGGLDQPQH
TRBV27,TRBJ2-3,ASSFFSIRHTQY
TRBV6-5,TRBJ2-3,ASTRGLTDTQY
TRBV11-2,TRBJ2-7,ASRNLAGHPYEQY
TRBV7-9,TRBJ1-2,ASSYPARDYGYT
TRBV2,TRBJ2-5,ASSEIWTEETQY
TRBV10-3,TRBJ1-5,AISESIGRQPQH
TRBV27,TRBJ1-2,ASGRDRGAGYT
TRBV7-2,TRBJ1-3,ASSLGWSTGNTIY
TRBV10-1,TRBJ2-3,ASSEFHAGGVADTQY
TRBV4-3,TRBJ1-2,ASSQEVQGANYGYT
TRBV10-3,TRBJ1-3,AISESGVGNTIY
TRBV7-9,TRBJ2-5,ASSPLGETQY
TRBV18,TRBJ2-2,ASSVTYRDTGELF
TRBV4-3,TRBJ1-2,ASSQEGVRDGYGYT
TRBV12-5,TRBJ1-5,ASGKGVDSNQPQH
TRBV6-1,TRBJ1-2,ASSEVSGTVYGYT
TRBV7-2,TRBJ2-2,ASQSGRGSGELF
TRBV5-6,TRBJ2-5,ASSLWHDETQY
TRBV4-3,TRBJ1-2,ASSQDPQGLGSSGYT
TRBV30,TRBJ1-1,AWSVQSTEAF
TRBV29-1,TRBJ1-1,SVRQPQREAF
TRBV19,TRBJ2-7,ASTTRDNHYEQY
TRBV5-1,TRBJ2-7,ASSLKLAATYEQY
TRBV7-9,TRBJ2-7,ASSFSGKGDEQY
TRBV11-2,TRBJ2-7,ASSSDRGSVQY
TRBV7-2,TRBJ2-3,ASSLDLAGTTDTQY
TRBV6-4,TRBJ1-2,ASKGHTANYGYT